The sequence of this T cell receptor beta chain was determined in a study of T cell clones after liver transplantation. The table came from immunoSEQ multiplex PCR; TCRdb's copy has only in-frame clones and leaves some out. Among more than 75,000 clones listed, about 82% were seen once. This sample comprised CD4+ T cells from blood, obtained about 46 months after liver transplant. The TCR sequence derives from a human patient who received a liver transplant. The graft donor may have contributed some T cells.

The CDR3 region has the DNA TGTGCCAGCAGCTTTGAGGGACAGGGGGAAGTCGAGCAGTACTTC. Translated: CASSFEGQGEVEQYF. The chain is built from TRBV7-8 and TRBJ2-7, with TRBD1 identical over 11 bases. The germline CDR1 and CDR2 sequences are SGHVS and FQNEAQ. The trim removed 3 bases at V and 6 bases at J, leaving 7 bases unmatched. This CDR3 has 15 amino acids.